The 5 T cell receptor beta chains below all came from one sample that was sequenced in a study of T cells in Graves' hyperthyroidism and ophthalmopathy. It was RNA transcripts that yielded the amplified TCR beta CDR3 regions. With the HTBI primer set, the TCR CDR3 went through a first round of RT-PCR. TCRdb independently ran MiXCR on the multiplex PCR reads; one entry per CDR3 protein. The sample carries a few hundred thousand distinct CDR3 sequences, around 14% recorded once. The sample consisted of blood. These TCRs come from a woman aged 30 to 39 with Graves' hyperthyroidism.

This clonotype has at least ten counts. The V and J genes are TRBV11-2 and TRBJ2-1, with 8 bases aligning to TRBD2. Looked up from germline, CDR1 is SGHAT and CDR2 is FQNNGV. This CDR3 contains 16 residues. The J segment lost 6 bases and the V segment lost 0 bases, leaving 7 bases of the junction unmatched. The DNA of the CDR3 is TGTGCCAGCAGCTTAGACCCAGCGGGAGATGGCAATGAGCAGTTCTTC. Protein product: CASSLDPAGDGNEQFF.

In its sample, this clonotype was seen a few times. This chain links TRBV5-1 with TRBJ2-1; 7 nucleotides align to TRBD2. The CDR3 is made up of 15 amino acids. J was trimmed by 5 bases and V by 1 base; bases with no gene match: 6. In germline, CDR1 is SGHRS, CDR2 YFSETQ. The CDR3 nucleotides read TGCGCCAGCAGCTTGCAGCCGGGAGGAAACAATGAGCAGTTCTTC. Translated, it gives CASSLQPGGNNEQFF.

This clonotype occurred many times. The chain uses TRBV12-3 or TRBV12-4 and TRBJ2-2, with TRBD1 matching 10 bases. V lost 6 bases to trimming and J lost 7 bases; unmatched junction nucleotides: 5. The CDR3 loop spans 14 amino acids. CDR3 in DNA: TGTGCCAGCAGCGGGACAGGGGTTGGCGGGGAGCTGTTTTTT. It encodes CASSGTGVGGELFF.

Many counts were recorded for this clonotype. V and J are TRBV6-1 and TRBJ2-1, with 13 bases lining up with TRBD2. Germline CDR1 is MNHNS and CDR2 is SASEGT. CDR3 size: 17 residues. With V trimmed by 5 bases and J by 9 bases, 13 bases remained unmatched. The CDR3 DNA sequence: TGTGCCAGCAGTTACTTCTTACTAGCGGGAGGGCCAGGTGAGCAGTTCTTC. Translation gives CASSYFLLAGGPGEQFF.

The chain uses TRBV9 and TRBJ2-2; D is possibly TRBD1 (5 bases). Trimming shortened V by 4 bases and J by 7 bases, and 23 bases separated the two germline ends. CDR3 length equals 17 residues. Germline lookup yields CDR1 SGDLS and CDR2 YYNGEE. For the CDR3, the DNA is TGTGCCAGCAGCTCAAAGTCAGGGATAGGGGTTAGCGGGGAGCTGTTTTTT. The encoded protein is CASSSKSGIGVSGELFF.